This paragraph covers one TCR beta chain sequence. This sample was taken from a study of blood T cell repertoires in COVID-19. Study at large: T cells, B-cell-depleted T cells, or PBMCs supplied cDNA or gDNA.

Generated by immunoSEQ multiplex PCR, the TCRdb table keeps only in-frame clones and is missing some. The sample lists tens of thousands of clones; roughly nine tenths were seen once. Germline CDR1 reads KGHSH; CDR2 reads LQKENI. The CDR3 length is 15 residues. V gave up 1 base and J gave up 1 base; unmatched junction bases: 3. The TCR comes from a man at least 80 years old with acute or convalescent COVID-19. This chain connects TRBV18 to TRBJ2-7; 8 bases map to TRBD2. The sequenced material came from peripheral blood. CDR3 sequence: CASSPQERGSYEQYF. As DNA, the CDR3 is TGTGCCAGCTCACCACAAGAGCGGGGGTCCTACGAGCAGTACTTC.